The clone carrying this T cell receptor (beta chain) was seen repeatedly, ten times or more. Its antigen is currently unknown. This record belongs to a study of T cells after posttransplantation cyclophosphamide. Study-level results: Recipient CMV seropositivity and CMV reactivation strongly tracked TRB clonality. Donor-recipient repertoire similarity was low at 1-2 months, rising over year one. Blood and skin or GI T cell repertoires showed limited TRB overlap.

On the day of bone marrow donation, the related graft donor provided peripheral blood. The repertoire was sequenced with immunoSEQ multiplex PCR; TCRdb's copy has only in-frame clones and lacks some. The sample includes roughly 32,000 clones, none of them occurring once. This TCR came from a woman aged 25 to 39 in good health and a related stem cell transplant donor. Sequencing used PBMCs.

CDR3: CASSYLQGASNQPQHF. The CDR3 DNA is TGTGCCAGCAGTTATTTACAGGGGGCGAGCAATCAGCCCCAGCATTTT. This chain uses TRBV6-2 or TRBV6-3 with TRBJ1-5; 9 positions match TRBD1. The ends lost 3 bases at V and 1 base at J; junction bases unmatched: 4. CDR3 length: 16 amino acids. CDR1 and CDR2 (germline): MNHEY, SVGEGT.